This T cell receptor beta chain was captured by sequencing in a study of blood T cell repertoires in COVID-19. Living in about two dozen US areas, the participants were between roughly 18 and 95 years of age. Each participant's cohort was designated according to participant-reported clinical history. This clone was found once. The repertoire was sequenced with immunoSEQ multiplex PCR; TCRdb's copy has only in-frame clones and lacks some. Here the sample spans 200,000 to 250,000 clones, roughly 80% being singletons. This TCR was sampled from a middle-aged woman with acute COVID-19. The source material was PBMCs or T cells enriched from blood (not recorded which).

CDR3 in DNA: TGTGCCAGCAGCCAAGTTAGCGGGGGGAACGAGCAGTACTTC. It encodes CASSQVSGGNEQYF. The chain has TRBV6-5 and TRBJ2-7; 10 nucleotides align to TRBD2. The CDR3 has 14 residues. CDR1 is MNHEY, CDR2 SVGAGI, per germline. V shed 6 bases and J 5 bases; nucleotides not matched to a gene: 7.